The 14 T cell receptor beta chains reported below all come from one sample, sequenced in a study of OX40 agonist ivuxolimab in advanced cancers. To prepare the library, the immunoSEQ multiplex PCR assay was applied. The clones in this table, taken by TCRdb from immuneACCESS, are in-frame only. Not every clone is retained; where verified, under half of the shortfall comes from an unresolved V gene, and the cause of the rest is unknown. The sample yields over 85,000 clones; 87% were counted once. The ten largest clones add up to approximately 0.54% of the sample. The sequenced sample was CD4+ or CD8+ T cells sorted from blood, obtained in a trial of the OX40 agonist ivuxolimab. These receptors all come from an adult with an advanced solid tumor such as melanoma, head and neck, liver or kidney cancer.

The genes are TRBV29-1 and TRBJ1-3, with 8 nucleotides matching TRBD1. In germline, CDR1 is SQVTM, CDR2 ANQGSEA. Germline trimming cut 7 bases from V and 2 bases from J; bases unmatched to any gene: 10. The CDR3 extends over 15 amino acids. CDR3 sequence reads: CSAYGRGQTGNTIYF. CDR3 coding DNA: TGCAGCGCCTATGGCAGGGGGCAAACTGGAAACACCATATATTTT.

The sample holds a few counts of this clone. The chain recombines TRBV27 with TRBJ1-1; D is possibly TRBD1 (5 bases). Between the trimmed V and J ends, which lost 6 bases and 3 bases, there was a span of 11 bases. The CDR3 covers 13 residues. Germline V gene lookup returns CDR1 MNHEY and CDR2 SMNVEV (reference sequence). The chain's CDR3 is CASRGMGDTEAFF. The DNA of the CDR3 is TGTGCCAGCAGGGGTATGGGGGACACTGAAGCTTTCTTT.

The chain is built from TRBV27 and TRBJ1-2; D is possibly TRBD1 (5 bases). The V end lost 1 base, the J end lost 8 bases, and 17 bases lay between the germline ends. Germline CDR1 MNHEY, CDR2 SMNVEV (reference sequence). This CDR3 is 15 amino acids long. As DNA, the CDR3 is TGTGCCAGCAGTTTATTCGTTGGGGGGACTGGAGGCTACACCTTC. Translating gives CASSLFVGGTGGYTF.

CDR3 region: CASSLIQGPGEQFF. The CDR3 DNA is TGTGCCAGCAGCTTGATACAGGGTCCCGGGGAGCAGTTCTTC. This chain joins TRBV7-3 and TRBJ2-1, with D possibly matching TRBD1 (6 bases). This CDR3 contains 14 residues. Germline V gene data show CDR1 as SGHTA and CDR2 as FQGTGA. Trimming cost V 3 bases and J 10 bases, with 16 bases left between them. The entire variable domain, with the rest obtained from reference TRBV7-3 and TRBJ2-1, is as follows: GAGVSQTPSNKVTEKGKYVELRCDPISGHTALYWYRQSLGQGPEFLIYFQGTGAADDSGLPNDRFFAVRPEGSVSTLKIQRTERGDSAVYLCASSLIQGPGEQFFGPGTRLTVL.

The chain is built from TRBV28 and TRBJ1-1; D remains ambiguous. The CDR3 consists of 13 residues. CDR1 is MDHEN, CDR2 SYDVKM, per germline. V was clipped by 1 base and J by 6 bases, with 9 bases between them. As DNA, the CDR3 is TGTGCCAGCAGTTTATTTGTTCCCGCTGAAGCTTTCTTT. Translation gives CASSLFVPAEAFF.

The rearrangement joins TRBV11-2 to TRBJ2-2; 8 bases fit TRBD1. V lost 8 bases and J lost 3; bases outside the gene matches: 5. There are 14 residues in the CDR3. CDR1 is SGHAT, CDR2 FQNNGV, per germline. The CDR3 sequence: CASAGQGYTGELFF. DNA for the CDR3: TGTGCCAGCGCTGGACAGGGATACACCGGGGAGCTGTTTTTT.

The J gene is TRBJ2-2, the V gene TRBV2; possibly TRBD1 or TRBD2 for D (5 bases each). Trimming removed 6 bases from V and 6 bases from J, with 17 bases in between. There are 15 residues in the CDR3. Germline values: CDR1 SNHLY, CDR2 FYNNEI. The CDR3: CASRADSFGAGELFF. As DNA, the CDR3 is TGTGCCAGCAGGGCCGACAGCTTCGGGGCCGGGGAGCTGTTTTTT. Filled out from reference TRBV2 and TRBJ2-2, the complete variable domain reads EPEVTQTPSHQVTQMGQEVILRCVPISNHLYFYWYRQILGQKVEFLVSFYNNEISEKSEIFDDQFSVERPDGSNFTLKIRSTKLEDSAMYFCASRADSFGAGELFFGEGSRLTVL.

The CDR3, as DNA: TGTGCCAGCAGCTTTAGTCAGGGGGCGATCGGACAGCCCCAGCATTTT. This codes for CASSFSQGAIGQPQHF. The chain links TRBV13 to TRBJ1-5; 8 positions agree with TRBD1. The junction had 11 bases not matched to a gene; V was cut back by 3 bases and J by 7 bases. Germline V gene lookup returns CDR1 PRHDT and CDR2 FYEKMQ (reference sequence). This CDR3 has 16 residues.

Here the CDR3 reads CAGGTAGEKLFF. CDR3 nucleotides: TGTGCCGGGGGGACCGCGGGTGAAAAACTGTTTTTT. V and J are TRBV19 and TRBJ1-4; a possible D gene is TRBD1 (5 bases). This CDR3 is built from 12 residues. V was shortened by 11 bases and J by 7 bases, with 14 bases between the two germline ends. CDR1 is LNHDA and CDR2 is SQIVND in the germline V gene (reference sequence). The full variable domain, completed using reference TRBV19 and TRBJ1-4, is DGGITQSPKYLFRKEGQNVTLSCEQNLNHDAMYWYRQDPGQGLRLIYYSQIVNDFQKGDIAEGYSVSREKKESFPLTVTSAQKNPTAFYLCAGGTAGEKLFFGSGTQLSVL.

The chain carries TRBV6-5 and TRBJ2-3; no clear D gene. This CDR3 contains 13 residues. With 2 bases removed from V and 3 bases from J, the gap between germline ends came to 6 bases. Germline assignment: CDR1 MNHEY and CDR2 SVGAGI. Here the CDR3 reads CASSYVETDTQYF. The CDR3 DNA follows: TGTGCCAGCAGTTACGTCGAAACAGATACGCAGTATTTT.

This sequence joins TRBV6-1 and TRBJ2-3; D might be TRBD2 (5 bases). This CDR3 comprises 15 residues. Germline V gene sequence: CDR1 MNHNS, CDR2 SASEGT. Trimming stripped 3 bases from V and 0 bases from J, with 10 bases between. The CDR3 bases are TGTGCCAGCAGTGATAGGGAGACTAGCACAGATACGCAGTATTTT. This translates into CASSDRETSTDTQYF.

The chain has TRBV10-1 and TRBJ2-2; 9 positions match TRBD1. V lost 0 bases, J lost 6 bases, and 5 bases stayed unmatched. In germline, CDR1 is WNHNN, CDR2 SYGVQD (reference sequence). This CDR3 is built from 16 residues. CDR3: CASSESTGGDSGELFF. CDR3 nucleotides: TGCGCCAGCAGTGAGTCGACAGGGGGGGATTCCGGGGAGCTGTTTTTT.

The chain employs TRBV7-9 and TRBJ2-3; 11 positions match TRBD1. CDR3 length: 15 residues. Germline values: CDR1 SEHNR, CDR2 FQNEAQ (reference sequence). V shed 6 bases and J 3 bases; nucleotides not matched to a gene: 5. The CDR3: CASRAGTGGTDTQYF. The CDR3, as DNA: TGTGCCAGCAGGGCCGGGACAGGGGGTACAGATACGCAGTATTTT. The complete variable domain, with remaining parts taken from reference TRBV7-9 and TRBJ2-3, reads DTGVSQNPRHKITKRGQNVTFRCDPISEHNRLYWYRQTLGQGPEFLTYFQNEAQLEKSRLLSDRFSAERPKGSFSTLEIQRTEQGDSAMYLCASRAGTGGTDTQYFGPGTRLTVL.

This clone was observed a few times. The chain employs TRBV4-1 and TRBJ1-4; 7 nucleotides agree with TRBD1. V gave up 1 base and J gave up 8 bases; unmatched junction bases: 7. This CDR3 region has 15 residues. CDR1 and CDR2 (germline): MGHRA, YSYEKL. CDR3 protein: CASSQATGLSEKLFF. CDR3 bases: TGCGCCAGCAGCCAAGCGACAGGGCTGTCGGAAAAACTGTTTTTT.